Presented here are 11 T cell receptor beta chains from one specimen sequenced in a study of response to subunit inactivated influenza vaccine. One entry per CDR3 protein, called by TCRdb with MiXCR from the RT-PCR reads. The sample consists of roughly 500,000 distinct CDR3 sequences, around 25% of them appearing once. The material was CD4+ T cells sorted from PBMCs, obtained 5 days after vaccination. These receptors all stem from a man between 45 and 60 years old who received an inactivated influenza vaccine.

This chain joins TRBV4-1 and TRBJ2-1; 10 bases map to TRBD1. CDR3 length: 17 residues. Trimming took 4 bases from V and 4 from J; bases not matched to a gene: 10. Looked up from germline, CDR1 is MGHRA and CDR2 is YSYEKL. CDR3 sequence reads: CASSLSKLGQGYNEQFF. The CDR3 DNA is TGCGCCAGCAGCCTGTCGAAATTGGGACAGGGGTACAATGAGCAGTTCTTC.

The table lists this clonotype with many counts. The chain combines TRBV12-3 or TRBV12-4 with TRBJ2-1; perhaps TRBD2 as D (6 bases). The CDR3 is 15 amino acids. Trimming left V 6 bases short and J 8 bases short, with 20 bases between. Here the CDR3 DNA reads TGTGCCAGCAGGGCGGGACCCACGATACCCTATGAGCAGTTCTTC. Its protein is CASRAGPTIPYEQFF.

A few counts support this clonotype. The V and J genes are TRBV7-3 and TRBJ2-2, with D maybe TRBD1 (6 bases). Germline values: CDR1 SGHTA, CDR2 FQGTGA. CDR3 length equals 14 residues. Trimming shortened V by 5 bases and J by 3 bases, and 10 bases separated the two germline ends. The CDR3 coding sequence is TGTGCCAGCAGCCCAGGGGCTTACACCGGGGAGCTGTTTTTT. Translation gives CASSPGAYTGELFF.

This clonotype was recorded many times. The chain has TRBV27 and TRBJ1-1; D uncertain. There are 13 residues in the CDR3. The V end lost 8 bases, the J end lost 5 bases, and 15 bases lay between the germline ends. Germline V gene sequence: CDR1 MNHEY, CDR2 SMNVEV (reference sequence). Here the CDR3 DNA reads TGTGCCAGCGGGAAGGGCCAACAAACTGAAGCTTTCTTT. This sequence encodes CASGKGQQTEAFF.

The J gene is TRBJ1-1, the V gene TRBV12-3 or TRBV12-4, with a weak D call TRBD1 (5 bases). The V gene lost 4 bases and the J gene lost 7 bases, with 13 bases spanning the gap. The CDR3 covers 13 residues. The CDR3 region is CASSSDKQNEAFF. As DNA, the CDR3 is TGTGCCAGCAGTTCGGACAAACAAAATGAAGCTTTCTTT.

The chain links TRBV11-2 to TRBJ1-1; D not resolved. With 5 bases removed from V and 1 base from J, the gap between germline ends came to 11 bases. Per the germline V gene, CDR1 is SGHAT and CDR2 is FQNNGV. This CDR3 is 14 amino acids long. CDR3 loop: CASSIYRKNTEAFF. The CDR3, as DNA: TGTGCCAGCAGCATATACAGAAAGAACACTGAAGCTTTCTTT.

The chain recombines TRBV29-1 with TRBJ2-7, with 10 bases aligning to TRBD1. The length of the CDR3 is 14 residues. V gave up 7 bases and J gave up 5 bases; unmatched junction bases: 11. CDR1 and CDR2 (germline): SQVTM, ANQGSEA. The CDR3 bases are TGCAGCGCCGGGGGGGGGACAGGGGCGCACGAGCAGTACTTC. Encoded protein: CSAGGGTGAHEQYF.

This clonotype was counted between two and nine times. This rearrangement joins TRBV5-1 to TRBJ2-6; 9 positions agree with TRBD2. CDR3 length equals 16 residues. Germline V gene lookup returns CDR1 SGHRS and CDR2 YFSETQ. V shed 4 bases and J 1 base; nucleotides not matched to a gene: 3. The CDR3 DNA sequence: TGCGCCAGCAGCCTTCTAGCGGGATCTGGGGCCAACGTCCTGACTTTC. Translating it yields CASSLLAGSGANVLTF.

The chain has TRBV3-1 and TRBJ1-6; no reliable D call. V was cut by 3 bases and J by 4 bases, with 7 bases left in between. CDR3 length: 14 residues. Germline V gives CDR1 LGHDT, CDR2 YNNKEL (reference sequence). The chain's CDR3 is CASSHRTYNSPLHF. The CDR3 region has the DNA TGTGCCAGCAGCCACAGGACGTATAATTCACCCCTCCACTTT.

This CDR3 reads CASSQDLGRVYTF. CDR3 bases: TGCGCCAGCAGCCAAGATCTTGGCAGGGTTTACACCTTC. The V call is TRBV4-3, the J call TRBJ1-2; TRBD1 is a possible D gene (5 bases). The germline CDR1 and CDR2 sequences are LGHNA and YSLEER. Trimming took 0 bases from V and 11 from J, leaving 13 bases between them. There are 13 residues in the CDR3.

The genes are TRBV6-2 or TRBV6-3 and TRBJ2-3, with 8 bases matching TRBD2. Germline V gene sequence: CDR1 MNHEY, CDR2 SVGEGT. V lost 5 bases to trimming and J lost 4 bases; unmatched junction nucleotides: 14. CDR3 length: 17 amino acids. The CDR3 region has the DNA TGTGCCAGCAGTGGAAGAAGGACTAGCACACGACCAGATACGCAGTATTTT. Its protein product is CASSGRRTSTRPDTQYF.